This TCR beta chain was sequenced during a study of cytomegalovirus exposure and HLA in healthy donors. On the study more broadly: There were 85 million or so unique TCRs (from HLA-typed donors) in an early data release.

Trimming cost V 5 bases and J 4 bases; bases outside gene matches: 3. Per the germline V gene, CDR1 is SGHVS and CDR2 is FNYEAQ. CDR3 length: 13 amino acids. PCR amplification relied on 60 Vbeta primers (plus 13 Jbeta primers). Sequencing was performed with immunoSEQ multiplex PCR; in TCRdb, only in-frame clones are kept and a portion is missing. This table holds over 110,000 clones, 82% found once. The chain is built from TRBV7-6 and TRBJ2-7; TRBD1 agrees at 9 bases. This TCR was recovered from a male donor in good health and CMV-seronegative. Sequencing was carried out using PBMCs. CDR3 DNA: TGTGCCAGCAGCCCAGGACAGGGGTACGAGCAGTACTTC. Its translation is CASSPGQGYEQYF.